Following are 25 T cell receptor beta chains from one sample sequenced in a study of OX40 agonist ivuxolimab in advanced cancers. Sequenced by immunoSEQ multiplex PCR; TCRdb stores in-frame clones only, minus some. The sample includes approximately 100,000 clones, roughly 87% of them seen just once. Sequencing used CD4+ or CD8+ T cells sorted from blood, obtained in a trial of the OX40 agonist ivuxolimab. Every receptor here comes from an adult with an advanced solid tumor such as melanoma, head and neck, liver or kidney cancer.

The genes are TRBV11-3 and TRBJ2-5; D may match TRBD1 or TRBD2 (5 bases each). The CDR3 consists of 14 residues. The V gene lost 5 bases and the J gene lost 5 bases, with 15 bases spanning the gap. Germline V gene data show CDR1 as SGHNT and CDR2 as YENEEA. The CDR3 bases are TGTGCCAGCAGCACCAGATGGGGACGGGAGACCCAGTACTTC. Encoded protein: CASSTRWGRETQYF.

The V gene is TRBV29-1, the J gene TRBJ2-7; tentatively, D is TRBD2 (6 bases). Germline values: CDR1 SQVTM, CDR2 ANQGSEA. V lost 3 bases, J lost 2 bases, and 8 bases lay in between. This CDR3 is 12 amino acids long. CDR3: CSVEGGPYEQYF. CDR3 in DNA: TGCAGCGTTGAGGGGGGACCCTACGAGCAGTACTTC.

The chain uses TRBV7-2 and TRBJ1-3; D is possibly TRBD1 (6 bases). This CDR3 is 15 amino acids long. Germline values: CDR1 SGHTA, CDR2 FQGNSA. Trimming removed 5 bases at V and 1 base at J, with 12 bases between. This chain's CDR3 is CASSPQTGSGNTIYF. Written as DNA, the CDR3 is TGTGCCAGCAGCCCCCAAACAGGGTCTGGAAACACCATATATTTT. The full variable domain, rest sourced from reference TRBV7-2 and TRBJ1-3, is GAGVSQSPSNKVTEKGKDVELRCDPISGHTALYWYRQSLGQGLEFLIYFQGNSAPDKSGLPSDRFSAERTGGSVSTLTIQRTQQEDSAVYLCASSPQTGSGNTIYFGEGSWLTVV.

This clone came up once. The CDR3 bases are TGTGCCAGCAGCTTAAACGGGAGGGCCTACAATGAGCAGTTCTTC. It is translated as CASSLNGRAYNEQFF. The V gene is TRBV7-3, the J gene TRBJ2-1; 8 bases line up with TRBD2. The CDR3 contains 15 residues. With V trimmed by 1 base and J by 2 bases, 1 base remained unmatched. Germline V gives CDR1 SGHTA, CDR2 FQGTGA.

V usage is TRBV30 and J usage is TRBJ2-5; no clear D gene. Trimming shortened V by 4 bases and J by 0 bases, and 9 bases separated the two germline ends. The CDR3 is made up of 13 amino acids. CDR1 is GTSNPN and CDR2 is SVGIG in the germline V gene (reference sequence). CDR3 DNA sequence: TGTGCCTGGAAGGCAGAGTACCAAGAGACCCAGTACTTC. Encoded protein: CAWKAEYQETQYF.

This clone was seen only once. The gene calls are TRBV7-8 and TRBJ2-2; 13 nucleotides align to TRBD2. The junction had 10 bases not matched to a gene; V was cut back by 5 bases and J by 4 bases. This CDR3 is 18 amino acids long. The V gene's germline CDR1 is SGHVS and CDR2 FQNEAQ. This CDR3 is CASSPRTSGSTGTGELFF. The CDR3 region has the DNA TGTGCCAGCAGCCCCCGGACTAGCGGGAGTACGGGCACCGGGGAGCTGTTTTTT.

V and J are TRBV13 and TRBJ2-2; the match to TRBD2 covers 7 bases. Germline trimming cut 2 bases from V and 0 bases from J; bases unmatched to any gene: 6. The germline CDR1 and CDR2 sequences are PRHDT and FYEKMQ (reference sequence). The CDR3 spans 17 residues. CDR3 nucleotide sequence: TGTGCCAGCAGCTTACCCTCTAGCGGACCGAACACCGGGGAGCTGTTTTTT. Its translation: CASSLPSSGPNTGELFF.

CDR3 residues: CAWITGSDYGYTF. In nucleotides, the CDR3 is TGTGCCTGGATTACAGGGTCGGACTATGGCTACACCTTC. The chain has TRBV30 and TRBJ1-2; possible D gene TRBD1, 6 bases. The CDR3 is 13 amino acids. Per the germline V gene, CDR1 is GTSNPN and CDR2 is SVGIG (reference sequence). V lost 4 bases and J 3 bases, leaving 12 bases between the germline ends.

This sequence joins TRBV11-2 and TRBJ2-1; TRBD1 or TRBD2 may be the D gene (6 bases each). Germline V CDR1 and CDR2: SGHAT, FQNNGV. CDR3 size: 15 residues. Deletions cut 5 bases from V and 5 bases from J, with 16 bases between. CDR3 region: CASSKAGGRNNEQFF. CDR3 DNA sequence: TGTGCCAGCAGCAAGGCCGGGGGCAGGAACAATGAGCAGTTCTTC.

The gene calls are TRBV5-1 and TRBJ2-3; 13 bases agree with TRBD2. This CDR3 region has 19 residues. J was trimmed by 0 bases and V by 4 bases; bases with no gene match: 11. Per germline, CDR1 SGHRS and CDR2 YFSETQ. CDR3 region: CASSKGLAGEPSSTDTQYF. CDR3 DNA sequence: TGCGCCAGCAGCAAAGGACTAGCGGGAGAGCCGTCTAGCACAGATACGCAGTATTTT.

The chain couples TRBV2 to TRBJ2-7, with D perhaps matching TRBD2 (6 bases). Germline CDR1 reads SNHLY; CDR2 reads FYNNEI. V shed 6 bases and J shed 0 bases, with 15 bases lying between them. CDR3 size: 15 residues. CDR3 nucleotide sequence: TGTGCCAGCAGCAGCCCAAGGGACTCCTCCTACGAGCAGTACTTC. As protein: CASSSPRDSSYEQYF.

The chain joins TRBV2 to TRBJ2-1, with D uncertain. V was shortened by 0 bases and J by 2 bases, with 5 bases between the two germline ends. This CDR3 has 14 residues. Germline loops: CDR1 SNHLY, CDR2 FYNNEI. As DNA, the CDR3 is TGTGCCAGCAGTGAAGCTAGCCCCTACAATGAGCAGTTCTTC. It codes for CASSEASPYNEQFF.

This chain connects TRBV11-2 to TRBJ2-7; D not certain. In germline, CDR1 is SGHAT, CDR2 FQNNGV. The CDR3 runs to 15 residues. V was trimmed by 4 bases and J by 6 bases, leaving 19 bases between them. In nucleotides, the CDR3 is TGTGCCAGCAGCTCTTTAACATCTCGCCAGGCCGAGCAGTACTTC. It codes for CASSSLTSRQAEQYF.

The rearrangement uses TRBV10-2 and TRBJ1-1, with D unclear. Trimming cost V 0 bases and J 0 bases, with 8 bases left between them. The CDR3 totals 15 residues. Germline-derived CDR1 and CDR2 are WSHSY and SAAADI. This CDR3 reads CASSESYGVNTEAFF. The CDR3 DNA follows: TGCGCCAGCAGTGAGTCGTACGGGGTGAACACTGAAGCTTTCTTT.

CDR3 residues: CASSFKPSDQPQHF. Written as DNA, the CDR3 is TGCGCCAGCAGCTTTAAACCGTCCGATCAGCCCCAGCATTTT. V and J are TRBV5-1 and TRBJ1-5; D is uncertain. V was clipped by 2 bases and J by 5 bases, with 11 bases between them. This CDR3 is 14 amino acids long. CDR1 is SGHRS, CDR2 YFSETQ, per germline.

This clone came up a few times. The chain carries TRBV5-4 and TRBJ2-7; 9 bases align to TRBD2. CDR1 is SGHNT and CDR2 is YYREEE in the germline V gene (reference sequence). V lost 0 bases and J lost 3; bases outside the gene matches: 4. The CDR3 length is 15 residues. This CDR3 reads CASSLGLAGLYEQYF. The CDR3 region has the DNA TGTGCCAGCAGCTTGGGGCTAGCGGGGCTCTACGAGCAGTACTTC. Using reference TRBV5-4 and TRBJ2-7 for the parts outside the CDR3, the full variable domain is ETGVTQSPTHLIKTRGQQVTLRCSSQSGHNTVSWYQQALGQGPQFIFQYYREEENGRGNFPPRFSGLQFPNYSSELNVNALELDDSALYLCASSLGLAGLYEQYFGPGTRLTVT.

V gene TRBV4-2 combines with J gene TRBJ2-1; D could derive from TRBD1 or TRBD2 (6 bases each). V lost 0 bases, J lost 5 bases, and 11 bases lay in between. CDR3 length equals 15 residues. The germline gives CDR1 LGHNA, CDR2 YNFKEQ. CDR3 DNA sequence: TGTGCCAGCAGCCAAGATCAGGGGAGGCACAATGAGCAGTTCTTC. Translation gives CASSQDQGRHNEQFF.

This chain links TRBV6-1 with TRBJ2-3, with D maybe TRBD2 (5 bases). V was clipped by 6 bases and J by 4 bases, with 14 bases between them. The CDR3 has 14 residues. Germline V lookup: CDR1 MNHNS, CDR2 SASEGT. CDR3 protein: CASRPGLVPDTQYF. DNA of the CDR3: TGTGCCAGCAGGCCAGGACTCGTACCAGATACGCAGTATTTT.

The V and J genes are TRBV7-2 and TRBJ1-5; D may be TRBD1 (6 bases). The CDR3 runs 16 residues. Germline V lookup: CDR1 SGHTA, CDR2 FQGNSA. V gave up 4 bases and J gave up 6 bases, with 19 bases separating them. The CDR3 here is CASSSTGSPGSQPQHF. For the CDR3, the DNA is TGTGCCAGCAGCTCCACAGGGTCCCCAGGGAGTCAGCCCCAGCATTTT.

This clone was seen just once. The V call is TRBV4-3, the J call TRBJ1-2; tentative D call: TRBD1 (5 bases). The CDR3 extends over 16 amino acids. V lost 4 bases and J lost 3, with 18 bases in between. Germline V gives CDR1 LGHNA, CDR2 YSLEER. The CDR3 sequence: CASSLRGGAAYYGYTF. The CDR3 coding sequence is TGCGCCAGCAGCCTCCGCGGCGGGGCGGCGTACTATGGCTACACCTTC.

The gene calls are TRBV6-5 and TRBJ1-2, with D unclear. CDR1 is MNHEY and CDR2 is SVGAGI in the germline V gene. CDR3 size: 14 residues. The V and J ends lost 5 bases and 8 bases respectively, with 18 bases between them. The CDR3 nucleotides read TGTGCCAGCAGTCGCTCGCTGGCTAGTCGGGGCTACACCTTC. The encoded protein is CASSRSLASRGYTF.

The genes are TRBV7-2 and TRBJ2-5; 8 bases agree with TRBD2. The length of the CDR3 is 18 residues. The ends lost 2 bases at V and 5 bases at J; junction bases unmatched: 16. In germline, CDR1 is SGHTA, CDR2 FQGNSA. CDR3 in DNA: TGTGCCAGCAGCTTATATGGATTAGCGGGGAGCCAGGGGGAGACCCAGTACTTC. Its protein product is CASSLYGLAGSQGETQYF.

The chain joins TRBV4-3 to TRBJ2-5; D might be TRBD2 (6 bases). Trimming shortened V by 0 bases and J by 4 bases, and 18 bases separated the two germline ends. The CDR3 is 17 amino acids. The germline CDR1 and CDR2 sequences are LGHNA and YSLEER. The CDR3 is CASSQDHGGMLGETQYF. The CDR3 DNA follows: TGCGCCAGCAGCCAAGATCACGGGGGAATGTTGGGAGAGACCCAGTACTTC.

This clone was detected only a few times. The rearrangement joins TRBV19 to TRBJ1-4; D unclear. The germline V gene has CDR1 LNHDA and CDR2 SQIVND (reference sequence). V gave up 5 bases and J gave up 8 bases, with 6 bases separating them. This CDR3 has 11 residues. The CDR3 bases are TGTGCCAGTAGTTCGCAAGAAAAACTGTTTTTT. It codes for CASSSQEKLFF.

This clone came up once. The V call is TRBV9, the J call TRBJ2-3; 7 positions agree with TRBD1. The CDR3 loop spans 15 amino acids. From germline, CDR1 is SGDLS and CDR2 YYNGEE. Trimming at V came to 3 bases and at J to 3 bases, leaving 7 bases not matched to a gene. The CDR3 nucleotides read TGTGCCAGCAGCGCCCGACAGGGTCGGACAGATACGCAGTATTTT. Its translation is CASSARQGRTDTQYF. Full variable domain (rest looked up from reference TRBV9 and TRBJ2-3): DSGVTQTPKHLITATGQRVTLRCSPRSGDLSVYWYQQSLDQGLQFLIQYYNGEERAKGNILERFSAQQFPDLHSELNLSSLELGDSALYFCASSARQGRTDTQYFGPGTRLTVL.